This is a list of T cell receptor beta chains from one sample in a study of regulatory T cells in long-lasting Graves disease. TCRdb used MiXCR to reprocess the multiplex PCR reads, holding one entry per CDR3 protein. The table records just over 600,000 distinct CDR3 sequences, 15% to 20% of them present only once. These data are also associated with another study on T cells in Graves' hyperthyroidism and ophthalmopathy.

Sequenced here: peripheral blood mononuclear cells (PBMCs), sampled at new diagnosis, from a patient treated with antithyroid drugs. All receptors come from a woman in her thirties with Graves disease. The CDR3 runs from the conserved cysteine through the conserved F or W. The D gene is left open where the match is weak. Not all rows give a size; the values are once, few, many and, for expanded clones, a class.

D gene,V gene,J gene,clone size,CDR3 DNA,CDR3 protein
-,TRBV20-1,TRBJ1-4,few,TGCAGTGCTACCCCGGGCGATGAAAAACTGTTTTTT,CSATPGDEKLFF
-,TRBV10-3,TRBJ2-1,-,TGCGCCATCAGTGGGGTTTTGCGTAATGAGCAGTTCTTC,CAISGVLRNEQFF
-,TRBV6-2/TRBV6-3,TRBJ1-2,-,TGTGCCAGCAGTTACTCAACCAGAGCTAACTATGGCTACACCTTC,CASSYSTRANYGYTF
TRBD2,TRBV28,TRBJ2-7,many,TGTGCCAGCAGCGCACGGACTAGCGGGACCTACGAGCAGTACTTC,CASSARTSGTYEQYF
-,TRBV30,TRBJ1-1,-,TGTGCCTGGAGACAGACAGGCGGCACTGAAGCTTTCTTT,CAWRQTGGTEAFF
-,TRBV5-1,TRBJ2-2,-,TGCGCCAGCAGCCAAGAGGGCCTGGGCACCGGGGAGCTGTTTTTT,CASSQEGLGTGELFF
TRBD1,TRBV6-2/TRBV6-3,TRBJ1-6,few,TGTGCCAGCAGTTGGGCCGGGACAGGGCGTTCACCCCTCCACTTT,CASSWAGTGRSPLHF
TRBD1,TRBV5-1,TRBJ1-6,-,TGCGCCAGCAGCTTCGCCAGGGGGGAAAATTCACCCCTCCACTTT,CASSFARGENSPLHF
TRBD2,TRBV27,TRBJ2-3,-,TGTGCCAGCAGTTTATATAGCGGGACTAGCACAGATACGCAGTATTTT,CASSLYSGTSTDTQYF
-,TRBV10-3,TRBJ1-5,few,TGTGCCATCAGTGATACCCAGGGTCAGCCCCAGCATTTT,CAISDTQGQPQHF
-,TRBV20-1,TRBJ1-1,few,TGCAGTGCTAAAACCCTGAGGGACACTGAAGCTTTCTTT,CSAKTLRDTEAFF
TRBD2,TRBV2,TRBJ2-1,many,TGTGCCAGCAGCCCGACTAGCCGTGAGCAGTTCTTC,CASSPTSREQFF
-,TRBV7-3,TRBJ2-1,-,TGTGCCAGCAGCTCCCAGCGGGTCTCCTACAATGAGCAGTTCTTC,CASSSQRVSYNEQFF
-,TRBV29-1,TRBJ2-4,few,TGCAGCGTTGAAAGCGTGAGTCAGGCCAAAAACATTCAGTACTTC,CSVESVSQAKNIQYF
-,TRBV30,TRBJ1-1,many,TGTGCCTGGAGTACCCCTTTCCGGATGAACACTGAAGCTTTCTTT,CAWSTPFRMNTEAFF
-,TRBV29-1,TRBJ1-1,many,TGCAGCGTTGTACGGCAGGTGAACACTGAAGCTTTCTTT,CSVVRQVNTEAFF
-,TRBV20-1,TRBJ1-1,few,TGCAGTGCCCCGCCGGGGGGGGTAGGGGGTCGGTCTGAAGCTTTCTTT,CSAPPGGVGGRSEAFF
TRBD2,TRBV7-8,TRBJ2-3,-,TGTGCCAGCTCACCAACCGCGTTAGCGGGAGGGAGCACAGATACGCAGTATTTT,CASSPTALAGGSTDTQYF
TRBD1,TRBV27,TRBJ1-3,few,TGTGCCAGCCGAAGAGAGGGGGCCTCTGGAAACACCATATATTTT,CASRREGASGNTIYF
-,TRBV6-1,TRBJ2-7,many,TGTGCCAGCAGTCAGACCCGGACTCAGTACTTC,CASSQTRTQYF
TRBD1,TRBV27,TRBJ2-1,many,TGTGCCAGCAGACCGACAGGGACCAATGAGCAGTTCTTC,CASRPTGTNEQFF
-,TRBV24-1,TRBJ2-5,few,TGTGCCACCAGTGATCCAATAGGGGGGGCAGAGACCCAGTACTTC,CATSDPIGGAETQYF
-,TRBV20-1,TRBJ2-5,few,TGCAGTGCTACTAACTATGAGACCCAGTACTTC,CSATNYETQYF
-,TRBV12-3/TRBV12-4,TRBJ2-1,-,TGTGCCAGCAGTTTTGGGCAGGACAATGAGCAGTTCTTC,CASSFGQDNEQFF
TRBD2,TRBV18,TRBJ2-1,few,TGTGCCAGCTCACCACCGAGGGGCGGGAGTGGTTACAATGAGCAGTTCTTC,CASSPPRGGSGYNEQFF
TRBD2,TRBV27,TRBJ2-1,-,TGTGCCAGCAGTGCGAGGACTAGCGGGGGGGCCTACAATGAGCAGTTCTTC,CASSARTSGGAYNEQFF
-,TRBV12-5,TRBJ1-2,many,TGTGCTAGTGGTTTGGGCAGCGCCCGTATTGGCTACACCTTC,CASGLGSARIGYTF
-,TRBV2,TRBJ2-1,many,TGTGCCAGCTTAAGGGAGGCCATAAGCTCCTACAATGAGCAGTTCTTC,CASLREAISSYNEQFF
TRBD1,TRBV30,TRBJ1-5,many,TGTGCCTGGAGGCCGGGACAGCGCACGCATAGCAATCAGCCCCAGCATTTT,CAWRPGQRTHSNQPQHF
TRBD1,TRBV7-8,TRBJ2-5,-,TGTGCCGCACGGCGTACAGGGGGCGCTGGGGAGACCCAGTACTTC,CAARRTGGAGETQYF
-,TRBV28,TRBJ1-1,many,TGTGCCAGCAGTTTATGGTCAGAAGAAGCTTTCTTT,CASSLWSEEAFF
-,TRBV7-8,TRBJ2-7,-,TGTGCCAGCAGCTTAGGGGGAAATCTTGCCTACGAGCAGTACTTC,CASSLGGNLAYEQYF
TRBD2,TRBV11-2,TRBJ2-1,-,TGTGCCAGCAGCACCCCCGCGACTAGCGGGACGAATGAGCAGTTCTTC,CASSTPATSGTNEQFF
-,TRBV4-2,TRBJ2-1,few,TGTGCCAGCAGCCAAGGAAACGGGAGAGTCAATGAGCAGTTCTTC,CASSQGNGRVNEQFF
-,TRBV20-1,TRBJ1-4,many,TGCAGGGCCTTGGTGGGGGGTAATGAAAAACTGTTTTTT,CRALVGGNEKLFF
TRBD2,TRBV27,TRBJ2-1,many,TGTGCCAGCAGTCTAGCGGGAGTGGGGTTAAACTACAATGAGCAGTTCTTC,CASSLAGVGLNYNEQFF
-,TRBV20-1,TRBJ1-3,many,TGCAGTGCTACGGGGGGCGCGGAAGGAAACACCATATATTTT,CSATGGAEGNTIYF
TRBD1,TRBV29-1,TRBJ2-3,many,TGCAGCGTCCGGGACAGGGTTTTTGATACGCAGTATTTT,CSVRDRVFDTQYF
-,TRBV18,TRBJ2-4,few,TGTGCCAGCTCACCACTTTCGCAGGGAGGGACAGAAAACATTCAGTACTTC,CASSPLSQGGTENIQYF
-,TRBV27,TRBJ2-4,many,TGTGCCAGCAGGGATGAGGGTCAAAACATTCAGTACTTC,CASRDEGQNIQYF
-,TRBV11-3,TRBJ1-1,-,TGTGCCAGCAGCCGCCGGGAATCCACTGAAGCTTTCTTT,CASSRRESTEAFF
-,TRBV7-3,TRBJ1-4,-,TGTGCCAGCAGCCCCCGGGCAGGCGAAAAACTGTTTTTT,CASSPRAGEKLFF
TRBD1,TRBV24-1,TRBJ1-2,-,TGTGCCACCAGTGGTCAGGGGGCGGCAGGTTATGGCTACACCTTC,CATSGQGAAGYGYTF